These 30 T cell receptor beta chains originate from one sample sequenced in a study of Graves' ophthalmopathy and Graves' hyperthyroidism. RNA served as the template for amplifying TCR beta CDR3 regions. HTBI primers served in a first-round RT-PCR, which a second-round multiplex PCR followed. TCRdb reprocessed the multiplex PCR reads via MiXCR and lists one record per CDR3 protein. In the table there are around 670,000 distinct CDR3 sequences, approximately 40% of which are singletons. Sequences were obtained from peripheral blood. The origin of the receptors is an adult man with Graves' ophthalmopathy.

This clonotype has just a few counts. The chain recombines TRBV7-8 with TRBJ2-5; TRBD2 aligns across 7 bases. The CDR3 has 16 amino acids. The junction had 15 bases not matched to a gene; V was cut back by 5 bases and J by 6 bases. Germline CDR1 reads SGHVS; CDR2 reads FQNEAQ. CDR3 in amino acids: CASSQERVGGMQTQYF. For the CDR3, the DNA is TGTGCCAGCAGCCAGGAAAGGGTGGGGGGGATGCAGACCCAGTACTTC.

This clonotype was recorded many times. J is TRBJ2-5 and V is TRBV7-8; D might be TRBD1 (5 bases). The CDR3 consists of 14 residues. V shed 3 bases and J shed 7 bases, with 15 bases lying between them. Germline CDR1 SGHVS, CDR2 FQNEAQ. Written as DNA, the CDR3 is TGTGCCAGCAGCTTCGACGGGTCCCAGGGGACCCAGTACTTC. This gives the protein CASSFDGSQGTQYF.

V gene TRBV19 combines with J gene TRBJ2-7, with 11 nucleotides matching TRBD1. The CDR3 sequence is 13 residues long. V was pared by 10 bases and J by 3 bases, with 5 bases of the junction left unmatched. Germline V gene data show CDR1 as LNHDA and CDR2 as SQIVND (reference sequence). This chain's CDR3 is CATSGQGGYEQYF. As DNA, the CDR3 is TGTGCCACATCGGGACAGGGGGGCTACGAGCAGTACTTC.

This clonotype was counted many times. V and J are TRBV11-2 and TRBJ2-5; D may be TRBD1 or TRBD2 (5 bases each). V shed 3 bases and J shed 5 bases, with 16 bases lying between them. CDR3 length equals 15 residues. Germline CDR1 SGHAT, CDR2 FQNNGV. The CDR3 bases are TGTGCCAGCAGCTTTGGGACGGGGCGAACCGAGACCCAGTACTTC. It yields the protein CASSFGTGRTETQYF.

V and J are TRBV10-3 and TRBJ2-5; 7 bases are a match to TRBD1. CDR3 length: 14 amino acids. Looked up from germline, CDR1 is ENHRY and CDR2 is SYGVKD. V lost 3 bases to trimming and J lost 5 bases; unmatched junction nucleotides: 6. The CDR3 loop is CAISDPGQRETQYF. The DNA of the CDR3 is TGTGCCATCAGTGATCCGGGACAGCGGGAGACCCAGTACTTC.

This clonotype was found a few times. The rearrangement links TRBV25-1 to TRBJ2-6; a possible D gene is TRBD1 (5 bases). Trimming took off 5 bases at V and 2 bases at J, with 7 bases between the two ends. The CDR3 covers 14 residues. Per the germline V gene, CDR1 is MGHDK and CDR2 is SYGVNS. CDR3 sequence: CASSLQAGANVLTF. As DNA, the CDR3 is TGTGCCAGCAGTTTACAGGCTGGGGCCAACGTCCTGACTTTC.

In regard to this clonotype: A much bigger clone sits one base away, suggesting this may be a read error. This chain connects TRBV19 to TRBJ1-5; 7 nucleotides align to TRBD1. Trimming took 9 bases from V and 5 from J; bases not matched to a gene: 10. CDR3 length: 14 residues. The germline gives CDR1 LNHDA, CDR2 SQIVND (reference sequence). In DNA, the CDR3 is TGTGCCAGCAGTTTAAAGGGGGCACATCAGCCCCAGCATTTT. Translation gives CASSLKGAHQPQHF.

This clonotype has only a few counts. V and J are TRBV6-6 and TRBJ1-1; D remains unclear. V lost 0 bases and J 4 bases, leaving 9 bases between the germline ends. The CDR3 spans 14 residues. Looked up from germline, CDR1 is MNHNY and CDR2 is SVGAGI (reference sequence). The CDR3 region has the DNA TGTGCCAGCAGTTACTCTCGGCAGACCACTGAAGCTTTCTTT. This codes for CASSYSRQTTEAFF.

This clonotype was picked up a small number of times. V is TRBV7-9 and J is TRBJ2-7; D is possibly TRBD1 or TRBD2 (6 bases each). Per germline, CDR1 SEHNR and CDR2 FQNEAQ (reference sequence). V dropped 3 bases and J dropped 2 bases, with 14 bases sitting between them. The CDR3 has 15 amino acids. The DNA of the CDR3 is TGTGCCAGCAGCTTTGAGGCGGGACATACCTACGAGCAGTACTTC. Protein product: CASSFEAGHTYEQYF. The whole variable domain, filled in from reference TRBV7-9 and TRBJ2-7, reads DTGVSQNPRHKITKRGQNVTFRCDPISEHNRLYWYRQTLGQGPEFLTYFQNEAQLEKSRLLSDRFSAERPKGSFSTLEIQRTEQGDSAMYLCASSFEAGHTYEQYFGPGTRLTVT.

CDR3 DNA: TGTGCCAGCAGTTTGCCTAGCGGGGAAGAGACCCAGTACTTC. Translated: CASSLPSGEETQYF. The chain joins TRBV25-1 to TRBJ2-5, with 9 bases identical to TRBD2. Unmatched junction bases numbered 4, after V lost 5 bases and J lost 3 bases. The length of the CDR3 is 14 residues. In germline, CDR1 is MGHDK, CDR2 SYGVNS.

The chain joins TRBV2 to TRBJ1-2; 7 bases are a match to TRBD1. Trimming took 1 base from V and 0 from J; bases not matched to a gene: 2. The CDR3 length is 15 residues. Looked up from germline, CDR1 is SNHLY and CDR2 is FYNNEI. The CDR3: CASSEEGASNYGYTF. CDR3 nucleotides: TGTGCCAGCAGTGAAGAGGGGGCCTCTAACTATGGCTACACCTTC.

The chain joins TRBV7-9 to TRBJ1-1; TRBD1 is a possible D gene (5 bases). The CDR3 length is 15 residues. Germline loops: CDR1 SEHNR, CDR2 FQNEAQ (reference sequence). V was shortened by 5 bases and J by 1 base, with 14 bases between the two germline ends. The chain's CDR3 is CASSQPEDTNTEAFF. CDR3 bases: TGTGCCAGCAGCCAGCCCGAGGACACGAACACTGAAGCTTTCTTT.

The chain recombines TRBV20-1 with TRBJ2-7; D may match TRBD1 or TRBD2 (5 bases each). CDR3 length: 14 residues. Trimming pared 3 bases from V and 5 bases from J, leaving 17 bases between. Germline-derived CDR1 and CDR2 are DFQATT and SNEGSKA (reference sequence). The CDR3 coding sequence is TGCAGTGCTAGCACCACCAGGGACCCAAACGAGCAGTACTTC. This translates into CSASTTRDPNEQYF.

This clonotype has just a few counts. V gene TRBV5-8 combines with J gene TRBJ2-2, with a tentative D call TRBD2 (5 bases). Germline CDR1 reads SGHTS; CDR2 reads YDEGEE. Trimming removed 0 bases from V and 3 bases from J, with 12 bases in between. This CDR3 comprises 16 residues. The CDR3 nucleotides are TGTGCCAGCAGCTTGGTTGAGGGCTTGTACACCGGGGAGCTGTTTTTT. This sequence encodes CASSLVEGLYTGELFF.

Many counts were recorded for this clonotype. This rearrangement joins TRBV5-1 to TRBJ1-1; D gene unclear. The CDR3 covers 14 residues. V was trimmed by 2 bases and J by 4 bases, leaving 12 bases between them. The germline CDR1 and CDR2 sequences are SGHRS and YFSETQ. This chain's CDR3 is CASSFKRESTEAFF. DNA for the CDR3: TGCGCCAGCAGCTTCAAAAGGGAAAGCACTGAAGCTTTCTTT.

CDR3 sequence: CASSLNVRDANTEAFF. The CDR3 nucleotides read TGTGCCAGCAGCTTAAATGTCAGGGACGCGAACACTGAAGCTTTCTTT. The genes are TRBV7-9 and TRBJ1-1, with D perhaps matching TRBD1 (5 bases). There are 16 residues in the CDR3. V shed 2 bases and J shed 1 base, with 14 bases lying between them. Germline CDR1 reads SEHNR; CDR2 reads FQNEAQ (reference sequence).

This clonotype was observed a handful of times. The chain combines TRBV2 with TRBJ2-7; D unresolved. Trimming pared 5 bases from V and 5 bases from J, leaving 13 bases between. CDR3 length: 13 amino acids. The germline V gene encodes CDR1 SNHLY and CDR2 FYNNEI. CDR3 sequence: CASSLSVYHEQYF. The CDR3 DNA reads TGTGCCAGCAGTTTAAGCGTCTACCACGAGCAGTACTTC.

The genes are TRBV10-1 and TRBJ2-4; either TRBD1 or TRBD2 may supply D (6 bases each). Trimming cost V 0 bases and J 8 bases, with 17 bases left between them. Germline CDR1 and CDR2: WNHNN and SYGVQD (reference sequence). The CDR3 is 16 residues long. CDR3 residues: CASSESKGGASDIQYF. The DNA of the CDR3 is TGCGCCAGCAGTGAGTCGAAGGGGGGCGCATCGGACATTCAGTACTTC.

This clonotype was observed a few times. The chain recombines TRBV19 with TRBJ1-5, with D hard to call. The germline CDR1 and CDR2 sequences are LNHDA and SQIVND (reference sequence). CDR3 length: 15 amino acids. Trimming stripped 5 bases from V and 2 bases from J, with 13 bases between. The CDR3 is CASSVVVAGNQPQHF. In DNA, the CDR3 is TGTGCCAGTAGTGTTGTGGTTGCAGGCAATCAGCCCCAGCATTTT.

Turning to this clonotype: At one end the junction does not follow the germline gene, possibly because of a read error. This sequence joins TRBV15 and TRBJ2-2; TRBD2 might be the D (5 bases). CDR3 size: 13 residues. Germline values: CDR1 LNHNV, CDR2 YYDKDF (reference sequence). For the CDR3, the DNA is TGTGCCACCAGCAGAGTACAGACCGGGGAGATGTTTTTT. As protein: CATSRVQTGEMFF.

The chain uses TRBV7-9 and TRBJ2-5; TRBD1 is a possible D gene (7 bases). V lost 1 base to trimming and J lost 4 bases, with 13 bases between them. Germline CDR1 SEHNR, CDR2 FQNEAQ (reference sequence). There are 15 residues in the CDR3. The CDR3, as DNA: TGTGCCAGCAGCTTAGTGCAGGGGGGCGGAGAGACCCAGTACTTC. Translation gives CASSLVQGGGETQYF.

This clonotype was recorded many times. The chain joins TRBV7-8 to TRBJ1-5; perhaps TRBD1 as D (6 bases). V was trimmed by 5 bases and J by 9 bases, leaving 14 bases between them. Germline loops: CDR1 SGHVS, CDR2 FQNEAQ. The CDR3 length is 13 residues. CDR3 nucleotide sequence: TGTGCCAGCAGCCTCGACAGGTCTGGGCCCCAGCATTTT. Encoded protein: CASSLDRSGPQHF.

This clonotype occurred many times. The J gene is TRBJ1-1, the V gene TRBV29-1; no clear D gene. Deletions cut 4 bases from V and 1 base from J, with 7 bases between. Looked up from germline, CDR1 is SQVTM and CDR2 is ANQGSEA. There are 12 residues in the CDR3. CDR3 nucleotides: TGCAGCGTTGTGTCATGGAACACTGAAGCTTTCTTT. It specifies CSVVSWNTEAFF.

This clonotype showed up just once. Germline and junction disagree at one end, which may indicate a read error. The rearrangement uses TRBV7-9 and TRBJ2-2, with 10 bases aligning to TRBD1. Looked up from germline, CDR1 is SEHNR and CDR2 is FQNEAQ (reference sequence). The CDR3 consists of 15 residues. CDR3 sequence reads: CASSRWTGGHGELFF. The CDR3 DNA reads as TGCGCCAGCAGCCGCTGGACAGGGGGGCACGGGGAGCTGTTTTTT.

V is TRBV2 and J is TRBJ1-1, with D possibly TRBD1 on 5 matching bases. This CDR3 has 13 residues. Germline CDR1 SNHLY, CDR2 FYNNEI. V lost 8 bases and J 3 bases, leaving 13 bases between the germline ends. CDR3 region: CASVDSWDTEAFF. DNA of the CDR3: TGTGCCAGCGTTGACAGTTGGGACACTGAAGCTTTCTTT.

This clonotype was detected ten times or more. The J gene is TRBJ2-5, the V gene TRBV2; TRBD1 agrees at 7 bases. The CDR3 is made up of 14 amino acids. Germline V CDR1 and CDR2: SNHLY, FYNNEI. The V gene end was trimmed by 6 bases and the J gene end by 4 bases; junction bases not matched to a gene: 8. Written as DNA, the CDR3 is TGTGCCAGCAGCCCTGACAGGGTTGCAGAGACCCAGTACTTC. Translated: CASSPDRVAETQYF.

This chain links TRBV25-1 with TRBJ1-5, with D perhaps matching TRBD1 (5 bases). V dropped 6 bases and J dropped 5 bases, with 23 bases sitting between them. The CDR3 runs 17 residues. CDR1 is MGHDK and CDR2 is SYGVNS in the germline V gene. Here the CDR3 reads CASSQVDQGAEDQPQHF. CDR3 nucleotide sequence: TGTGCCAGCAGCCAAGTTGACCAAGGGGCAGAGGATCAGCCCCAGCATTTT.

This clonotype was counted only a few times. The rearrangement links TRBV4-3 to TRBJ1-2; no reliable D call. Trimming left V 1 base short and J 2 bases short, with 14 bases between. The germline gives CDR1 LGHNA, CDR2 YSLEER. CDR3 length: 16 amino acids. CDR3 nucleotide sequence: TGCGCCAGCAGCCAAGGTCCGATTGGAGCGAACTATGGCTACACCTTC. Its protein is CASSQGPIGANYGYTF.

This clonotype showed up just a few times. J is TRBJ2-2 and V is TRBV20-1, with a tentative D call TRBD2 (6 bases). CDR3 size: 16 residues. Germline CDR1 is DFQATT and CDR2 is SNEGSKA (reference sequence). With 1 base removed from V and 0 bases from J, the gap between germline ends came to 12 bases. The CDR3 nucleotides read TGCAGTGCTAGAGCGTGGGCGGGGACGAACACCGGGGAGCTGTTTTTT. Translation: CSARAWAGTNTGELFF.

The rearrangement links TRBV20-1 to TRBJ2-7, with 7 bases matching TRBD2. CDR3 length: 15 amino acids. The V gene's germline CDR1 is DFQATT and CDR2 SNEGSKA (reference sequence). V was clipped by 3 bases and J by 0 bases; unmatched bases: 8. CDR3 protein: CSARAGGGDSYEQYF. The CDR3 DNA reads TGCAGTGCTAGGGCCGGGGGAGGGGACTCCTACGAGCAGTACTTC.